The sequence of this TCR beta chain was determined in a study of blood T cell repertoires in COVID-19. Study information: Both acute and convalescent COVID-19 samples were obtained from the United States, Italy and Spain. From T cells, B-cell-depleted T cells, or PBMCs came the material, which was cDNA or gDNA.

This CDR3 is built from 13 residues. V was shortened by 8 bases and J by 4 bases, with 14 bases between the two germline ends. Original data processing: Researchers report that nucleated cell counts were estimated from reference gene primer amplification. The data were produced by immunoSEQ multiplex PCR, yet TCRdb's version contains in-frame clones alone and is incomplete. For V, J and clone size, that table is used; D and trimming come from the DNA. The sample lists about 40,000 clones, just under 80% seen once, with roughly 35% in the top ten. The sample was peripheral blood. The clonotype comes from a man aged 80 or over with active or convalescent COVID-19. The rearrangement links TRBV12-3 or TRBV12-4 to TRBJ1-2; tentative D call: TRBD1 (5 bases). CDR3: CASAMSQGYGYTF. For the CDR3, the DNA is TGTGCCAGCGCGATGTCTCAGGGCTATGGCTACACCTTC.